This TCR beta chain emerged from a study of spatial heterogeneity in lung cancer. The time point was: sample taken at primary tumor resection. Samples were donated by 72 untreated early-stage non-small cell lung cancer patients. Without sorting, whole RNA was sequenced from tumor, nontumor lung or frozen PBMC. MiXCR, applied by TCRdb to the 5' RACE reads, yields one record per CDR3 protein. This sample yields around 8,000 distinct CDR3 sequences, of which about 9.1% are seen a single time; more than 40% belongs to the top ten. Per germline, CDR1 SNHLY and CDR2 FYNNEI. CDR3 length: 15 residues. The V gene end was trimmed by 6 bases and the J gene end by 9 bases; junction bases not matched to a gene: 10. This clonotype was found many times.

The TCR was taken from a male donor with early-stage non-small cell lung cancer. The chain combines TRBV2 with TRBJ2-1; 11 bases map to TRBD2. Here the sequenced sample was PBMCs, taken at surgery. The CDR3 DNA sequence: TGTGCCAGCAGAGATAGCGGGAGGGCCAGTGGTGAGCAGTTCTTC. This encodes CASRDSGRASGEQFF.